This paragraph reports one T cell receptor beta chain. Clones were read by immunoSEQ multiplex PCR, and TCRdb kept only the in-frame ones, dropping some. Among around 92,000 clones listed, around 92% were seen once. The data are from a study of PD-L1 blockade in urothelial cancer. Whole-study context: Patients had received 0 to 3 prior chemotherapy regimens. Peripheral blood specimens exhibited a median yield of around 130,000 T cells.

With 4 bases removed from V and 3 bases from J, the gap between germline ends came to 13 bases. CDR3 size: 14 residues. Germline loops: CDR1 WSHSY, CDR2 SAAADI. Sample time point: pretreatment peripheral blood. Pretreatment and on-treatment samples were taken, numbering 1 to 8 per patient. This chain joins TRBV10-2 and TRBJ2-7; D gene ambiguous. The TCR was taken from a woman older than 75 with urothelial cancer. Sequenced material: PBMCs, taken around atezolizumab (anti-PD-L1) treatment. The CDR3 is CASSVRLENYEQYF. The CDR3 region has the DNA TGCGCCAGCAGTGTTCGACTGGAGAACTACGAGCAGTACTTC.